These T cell receptor beta chains were read from a single sample in a study of cytomegalovirus exposure and HLA in healthy donors. The table came from immunoSEQ multiplex PCR; TCRdb's copy has only in-frame clones and leaves some out. There are about 160,000 clones in the sample; roughly 89% occur only once, and around 3.8% lies in the top ten. Source material: PBMCs. The receptors shown here come from a man younger than 30 in good health and CMV-seropositive. CDR3s include the opening cysteine and the closing phenylalanine or tryptophan. Each record gives: clone size, D gene, J gene, V gene, CDR3 DNA, CDR3 protein. D genes are given only for firm matches. Some rows mark clone size as missing; the rest say once, few, many or name a class of expanded clone.

abundance: .; d_gene: TRBD2; j_gene: TRBJ2-1; v_gene: TRBV5-6; CDR3nt: TGTGCCAGCAGCTTGGTGACTAGCGACTACAATGAGCAGTTCTTC; CDR3aa: CASSLVTSDYNEQFF
abundance: .; d_gene: TRBD2; j_gene: TRBJ2-1; v_gene: TRBV9; CDR3nt: TGTGCCAGCGGCCATGAGCGGGAGGGCCAAGATGAGCAGTTCTTC; CDR3aa: CASGHEREGQDEQFF
abundance: .; d_gene: TRBD2; j_gene: TRBJ2-1; v_gene: TRBV28; CDR3nt: TGTGCCAGCAGTTTAGATCTAGCGGGAGGAATTGAGCAGTTCTTC; CDR3aa: CASSLDLAGGIEQFF
abundance: .; d_gene: .; j_gene: TRBJ2-7; v_gene: TRBV28; CDR3nt: TGTGCCAGCGGGCGGGCTACCTACGAGCAGTACTTC; CDR3aa: CASGRATYEQYF
abundance: .; d_gene: TRBD1; j_gene: TRBJ1-5; v_gene: TRBV5-6; CDR3nt: TGTGCCAGCAGCTTGGTAACAGGGGAGCCCCAGCATTTT; CDR3aa: CASSLVTGEPQHF
abundance: .; d_gene: .; j_gene: TRBJ2-3; v_gene: TRBV6-1; CDR3nt: TGTGCCAGCAGTGAATATACAGGAACTCGGAGCACAGATACGCAGTATTTT; CDR3aa: CASSEYTGTRSTDTQYF
abundance: .; d_gene: TRBD1; j_gene: TRBJ1-2; v_gene: TRBV4-1; CDR3nt: TGCGCCAGCAGCCAAGTGGTCCGGGACAGTAAACGGATCAAAACACGTTATGGCTACACCTTC; CDR3aa: CASSQVVRDSKRIKTRYGYTF
abundance: .; d_gene: .; j_gene: TRBJ1-1; v_gene: TRBV6-5; CDR3nt: TGTGCCAGCAGTTATTTAGGCAGGGAAGCTTTCTTT; CDR3aa: CASSYLGREAFF
abundance: .; d_gene: TRBD2; j_gene: TRBJ2-6; v_gene: TRBV30; CDR3nt: TGTGCAAACGCACTAGCGGGAGGGTTCTCTGGGGCCAACGTCCTGACTTTC; CDR3aa: CANALAGGFSGANVLTF
abundance: .; d_gene: TRBD1; j_gene: TRBJ1-5; v_gene: TRBV6-1; CDR3nt: TGTGCCAGCAGTGCTACAGGGGCCCTTAGGCATTTT; CDR3aa: CASSATGALRHF
abundance: .; d_gene: .; j_gene: TRBJ2-1; v_gene: TRBV19; CDR3nt: TGTGCCAGTAGTATGGGGGGACTCTACAATGAGCAGTTCTTC; CDR3aa: CASSMGGLYNEQFF
abundance: .; d_gene: TRBD1; j_gene: TRBJ2-7; v_gene: TRBV5-4; CDR3nt: TGTGCCAGCAGCCAACGGGACAGGGGGCAACTCTACGAGCAGTACTTC; CDR3aa: CASSQRDRGQLYEQYF
abundance: .; d_gene: TRBD2; j_gene: TRBJ2-1; v_gene: TRBV7-8; CDR3nt: TGTGCCAGCAGCTGGGTATCCGGGACTAGCCTTAGCGATGAGCAGTTCTTC; CDR3aa: CASSWVSGTSLSDEQFF
abundance: few; d_gene: TRBD2; j_gene: TRBJ2-1; v_gene: TRBV4-2; CDR3nt: TGTGCCAGCAGCCAAGATCGGGAAGCGGGAGGGCCTATTATGCTTGAGCAGTTCTTC; CDR3aa: CASSQDREAGGPIMLEQFF
abundance: few; d_gene: TRBD2; j_gene: TRBJ2-5; v_gene: TRBV6-1; CDR3nt: TGTGCCAGCAGTGAAGGGGGCGGGAGCCAAGAGACCCAGTACTTC; CDR3aa: CASSEGGGSQETQYF
abundance: .; d_gene: TRBD1; j_gene: TRBJ1-5; v_gene: TRBV28; CDR3nt: TGTGCCAGCAAGTCAACAGGGGCACCCAATCAGCCCCAGCATTTT; CDR3aa: CASKSTGAPNQPQHF
abundance: .; d_gene: TRBD2; j_gene: TRBJ2-7; v_gene: TRBV28; CDR3nt: TGTGCCAGCAGTTTGGGCGGGACTAGCGGCGCCGAGCAGTACTTC; CDR3aa: CASSLGGTSGAEQYF
abundance: .; d_gene: .; j_gene: TRBJ2-5; v_gene: TRBV6-1; CDR3nt: TGTGCCAGCTGGGGGGGCGGACAAGAGACCCAGTACTTC; CDR3aa: CASWGGGQETQYF
abundance: .; d_gene: .; j_gene: TRBJ1-5; v_gene: TRBV7-8; CDR3nt: TGTGCCAGCAGCTTAGTAACAGGGAAACAGCCCCAGCATTTT; CDR3aa: CASSLVTGKQPQHF
abundance: .; d_gene: TRBD2; j_gene: TRBJ2-1; v_gene: TRBV19; CDR3nt: TGTGCCAGTAGTATAGCTCGTACTAGCGGGGGTCCTCCTGGATACAATGAGCAGTTCTTC; CDR3aa: CASSIARTSGGPPGYNEQFF
abundance: .; d_gene: .; j_gene: TRBJ2-1; v_gene: TRBV7-8; CDR3nt: TGTGCCAGCAGCTTAGGAAGCGGGCCTTACAATGAGCAGTTCTTC; CDR3aa: CASSLGSGPYNEQFF
abundance: once; d_gene: TRBD2; j_gene: TRBJ2-7; v_gene: TRBV18; CDR3nt: TGTGCCAGCTCACCAAGCCTAGCGGGAGACTACGAGCAGTACTTC; CDR3aa: CASSPSLAGDYEQYF
abundance: .; d_gene: .; j_gene: TRBJ2-7; v_gene: TRBV7-9; CDR3nt: TGTGCCAGCAGAAGTCCAGTCGCCTACGAGCAGTACTTC; CDR3aa: CASRSPVAYEQYF
abundance: .; d_gene: TRBD1; j_gene: TRBJ1-5; v_gene: TRBV6-6; CDR3nt: TGTGCCAGCAGTACCACAGGGGGCTATAATCAGCCCCAGCATTTT; CDR3aa: CASSTTGGYNQPQHF
abundance: .; d_gene: .; j_gene: TRBJ2-6; v_gene: TRBV5-4; CDR3nt: TGTGCCAGCAGCTTTACAGGCCGAGTCTCTGGGGCCAACGTCCTGACTTTC; CDR3aa: CASSFTGRVSGANVLTF
abundance: .; d_gene: .; j_gene: TRBJ1-2; v_gene: TRBV4-1; CDR3nt: TGCGCCAGCAGCCAAGAAGCAGGGGACTATGGCTACACCTTC; CDR3aa: CASSQEAGDYGYTF
abundance: .; d_gene: .; j_gene: TRBJ2-7; v_gene: TRBV10-3; CDR3nt: TGTGCCATCAGTGAGCTAGTATCCTACGAGCAGTACTTC; CDR3aa: CAISELVSYEQYF
abundance: .; d_gene: TRBD2; j_gene: TRBJ2-2; v_gene: TRBV2; CDR3nt: TGTGCCAGCAGACTCGAAGCGGGAGTGGACACCGGGGAGCTGTTTTTT; CDR3aa: CASRLEAGVDTGELFF
abundance: .; d_gene: TRBD2; j_gene: TRBJ2-1; v_gene: TRBV7-3; CDR3nt: TGTGCCAGCAGCTTCACGGGACTAGCTCCTGAGCAGTTCTTC; CDR3aa: CASSFTGLAPEQFF
abundance: .; d_gene: TRBD1; j_gene: TRBJ2-2; v_gene: TRBV7-9; CDR3nt: TGTGCCAGCAGTTTATCCGGACAGGCCTCCGGGGAGCTGTTTTTT; CDR3aa: CASSLSGQASGELFF
abundance: .; d_gene: TRBD1; j_gene: TRBJ2-7; v_gene: TRBV7-3; CDR3nt: TGTGCCAGCAGCTTAAGAGGTAGTAGAACAGGGGACGGGAAGATTTACGAGCAGTACTTC; CDR3aa: CASSLRGSRTGDGKIYEQYF
abundance: .; d_gene: .; j_gene: TRBJ2-2; v_gene: TRBV27; CDR3nt: TGTGCCAGCCGGGGGGCGGGAGAGGGGACCGGGGAGCTGTTTTTT; CDR3aa: CASRGAGEGTGELFF
abundance: .; d_gene: TRBD2; j_gene: TRBJ2-1; v_gene: TRBV6-5; CDR3nt: TGTGCCAGCAGTTACTCGGTCCCTCGCGGGGGGAATGAGCAGTTCTTC; CDR3aa: CASSYSVPRGGNEQFF
abundance: .; d_gene: .; j_gene: TRBJ2-3; v_gene: TRBV5-1; CDR3nt: TGCGCCAGCAGAGAGAAAGGGACAAGTTTGGTGGCAGATACGCAGTATTTT; CDR3aa: CASREKGTSLVADTQYF
abundance: .; d_gene: TRBD2; j_gene: TRBJ2-1; v_gene: TRBV11-3; CDR3nt: TGTGCCAGCAGCTTAGGTTCGGGGGGCTCCTACAATGAGCAGTTCTTC; CDR3aa: CASSLGSGGSYNEQFF
abundance: .; d_gene: .; j_gene: TRBJ2-1; v_gene: TRBV7-9; CDR3nt: TGTGCCAGCAGCCCAGCAGCGCGCGGGGGCGATGAGCAGTTCTTC; CDR3aa: CASSPAARGGDEQFF
abundance: .; d_gene: TRBD1; j_gene: TRBJ2-1; v_gene: TRBV6-1; CDR3nt: TGTGCCAGCAGTGGGACAGGGGGCATGGATGAGCAGTTCTTC; CDR3aa: CASSGTGGMDEQFF
abundance: .; d_gene: TRBD1; j_gene: TRBJ1-2; v_gene: TRBV27; CDR3nt: TGTGCCAGCAGTTCTGTCACAGGGGGCATAGGCTACACCTTC; CDR3aa: CASSSVTGGIGYTF
abundance: .; d_gene: .; j_gene: TRBJ2-5; v_gene: TRBV4-1; CDR3nt: TGCGCCAGCAGCCAAGATAGAGGGACTCCAGCCGAGGAGACCCAGTACTTC; CDR3aa: CASSQDRGTPAEETQYF
abundance: .; d_gene: .; j_gene: TRBJ1-4; v_gene: TRBV6-1; CDR3nt: TGTGCCAGCAGTGAAATCCAGGCCAAAAAACTGTTTTTT; CDR3aa: CASSEIQAKKLFF
abundance: .; d_gene: .; j_gene: TRBJ2-7; v_gene: TRBV6-1; CDR3nt: TGTGCCAGCAGTGAAGACTCTTTACGGTACGAGCAGTACTTC; CDR3aa: CASSEDSLRYEQYF
abundance: .; d_gene: .; j_gene: TRBJ2-1; v_gene: TRBV9; CDR3nt: TGTGCCAGCAGCGTAGGGGTCCCCGGGTCCTACAATGAGCAGTTCTTC; CDR3aa: CASSVGVPGSYNEQFF
abundance: .; d_gene: TRBD1; j_gene: TRBJ1-1; v_gene: TRBV19; CDR3nt: TGTGCCAGTAGTATATCAGGGGGGAACACTGAAGCTTTCTTT; CDR3aa: CASSISGGNTEAFF
abundance: .; d_gene: TRBD1; j_gene: TRBJ1-2; v_gene: TRBV29-1; CDR3nt: TGCAGCGTCCCCAAAGGTCCGGGACAGCGAGGCTACACCTTC; CDR3aa: CSVPKGPGQRGYTF
abundance: .; d_gene: .; j_gene: TRBJ1-4; v_gene: TRBV27; CDR3nt: TGTGCCAGCAGTTTCCTCAGGGTTGGGGCTAATGAAAAACTGTTTTTT; CDR3aa: CASSFLRVGANEKLFF
abundance: few; d_gene: .; j_gene: TRBJ1-5; v_gene: TRBV5-1; CDR3nt: TGCGCCAGCAGCTTGGCCGAGGGTCAGCCCCAGCATTTT; CDR3aa: CASSLAEGQPQHF
abundance: .; d_gene: .; j_gene: TRBJ2-1; v_gene: TRBV5-4; CDR3nt: TGTGCCAGCAGCTTGGTGGGCTACCCCTACAATGAGCAGTTCTTC; CDR3aa: CASSLVGYPYNEQFF
abundance: .; d_gene: .; j_gene: TRBJ1-2; v_gene: TRBV23-1; CDR3nt: TGCGCCAGCAGTCACCCAGGGGATTTAGACTATGGCTACACCTTC; CDR3aa: CASSHPGDLDYGYTF
abundance: .; d_gene: TRBD2; j_gene: TRBJ2-5; v_gene: TRBV6-1; CDR3nt: TGTGCCAGCAGTGACGGGACTAGCTGGGGGACCCAGTACTTC; CDR3aa: CASSDGTSWGTQYF
abundance: .; d_gene: TRBD2; j_gene: TRBJ2-1; v_gene: TRBV7-2; CDR3nt: TGTGCCAGCAGCTTTATACTAGCGGGAGGGAAGTACAATGAGCAGTTCTTC; CDR3aa: CASSFILAGGKYNEQFF
abundance: few; d_gene: TRBD2; j_gene: TRBJ2-1; v_gene: TRBV25-1; CDR3nt: TGTGCCAGCACGTGGGGGGGTACCAATGAGCAGTTCTTC; CDR3aa: CASTWGGTNEQFF
abundance: .; d_gene: TRBD2; j_gene: TRBJ2-1; v_gene: TRBV5-4; CDR3nt: TGTGCCAGCAGCCCGGGACTAGCGGAGTACAATGAGCAGTTCTTC; CDR3aa: CASSPGLAEYNEQFF
abundance: .; d_gene: TRBD2; j_gene: TRBJ2-3; v_gene: TRBV18; CDR3nt: TGTGCCAGCTCACCTCCGGGACTAGCGGGAGAAGGTACGCAGTATTTT; CDR3aa: CASSPPGLAGEGTQYF
abundance: .; d_gene: .; j_gene: TRBJ2-3; v_gene: TRBV2; CDR3nt: TGTGCCAGCAAAACTACGGATACGCAGTATTTT; CDR3aa: CASKTTDTQYF
abundance: .; d_gene: TRBD2; j_gene: TRBJ2-3; v_gene: TRBV5-6; CDR3nt: TGTGCCAGCAGCAGAGCGGGGACAGATACGCAGTATTTT; CDR3aa: CASSRAGTDTQYF